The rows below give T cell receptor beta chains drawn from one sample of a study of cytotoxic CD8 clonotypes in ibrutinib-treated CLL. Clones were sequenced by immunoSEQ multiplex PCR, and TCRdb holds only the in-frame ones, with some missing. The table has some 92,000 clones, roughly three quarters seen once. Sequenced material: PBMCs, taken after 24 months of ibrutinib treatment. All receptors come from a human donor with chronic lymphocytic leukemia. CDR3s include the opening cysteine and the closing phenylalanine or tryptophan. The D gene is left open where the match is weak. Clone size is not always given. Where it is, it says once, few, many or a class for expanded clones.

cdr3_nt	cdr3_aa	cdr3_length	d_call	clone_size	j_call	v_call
TGTGCCAGCAGTGACAGGGGCCCGGGGACAGATACGCAGTATTTT	CASSDRGPGTDTQYF	15	-	-	TRBJ2-3	TRBV2
TGTGCCACCAGCCCGGGACAGGGACTCTCTGGGGCCAACGTCCTGACTTTC	CATSPGQGLSGANVLTF	17	TRBD1	few	TRBJ2-6	TRBV15
TGTGCCTGGAAGTTGACTAGCAGAAACTACGAGCAGTACTTC	CAWKLTSRNYEQYF	14	TRBD2	-	TRBJ2-7	TRBV30
TGTGCCAGCAGTGTCTCGGGGGCTGCCTATGGCTACACCTTC	CASSVSGAAYGYTF	14	-	-	TRBJ1-2	TRBV25-1
TGCAGCGTTGGCCGCCTCCTAGCGGGCCGCTACAATGAGCAGTTCTTC	CSVGRLLAGRYNEQFF	16	TRBD2	once	TRBJ2-1	TRBV29-1
TGTGCCAGCAGCCAAGGACAGGGCCAAGGAAAACTGTTTTTT	CASSQGQGQGKLFF	14	TRBD1	-	TRBJ1-4	TRBV11-2
TGTGCCAGCAGCTCCTTACAGGGGAGTAAATCTGGAAACACCATATATTTT	CASSSLQGSKSGNTIYF	17	TRBD1	-	TRBJ1-3	TRBV7-2
TGTGCCAGTAGTATACTTGGTTATGGCTACACCTTC	CASSILGYGYTF	12	-	once	TRBJ1-2	TRBV19
TGTGCCAGCAGCTTAACCCCTAGCGGGGGACTAAGCGGGGAGCTGTTTTTT	CASSLTPSGGLSGELFF	17	TRBD2	-	TRBJ2-2	TRBV7-8
TGTGCCAGAAGCTTGGTCCCGGACAGGGGGCCCCTGGCCTACGAGCAGTACTTC	CARSLVPDRGPLAYEQYF	18	TRBD1	-	TRBJ2-7	TRBV5-3
TGTGCCAGCAGCAAGAGTCCATCTCAAAGTAGCACAGATACGCAGTATTTT	CASSKSPSQSSTDTQYF	17	-	-	TRBJ2-3	TRBV21-1
TGTGCCAGCAGTGTCCGGGCGGAGCAGTACTTC	CASSVRAEQYF	11	-	few	TRBJ2-7	TRBV2
TGTGCCAGCACTAGGGAGTTGAACACCGGGGAGCTGTTTTTT	CASTRELNTGELFF	14	-	-	TRBJ2-2	TRBV2
TGTGCCTGGAGACCCCGGGACAGAAATCAGCCCCAGCATTTT	CAWRPRDRNQPQHF	14	TRBD1	-	TRBJ1-5	TRBV30
TGCGCCAGCAGCTATTCTCTCACCGGGACGGATAACACTGAAGCTTTCTTT	CASSYSLTGTDNTEAFF	17	-	-	TRBJ1-1	TRBV5-1
TGTGCCAGCAGCTTACTACCGAGCACCGGGGAGCTGTTTTTT	CASSLLPSTGELFF	14	-	-	TRBJ2-2	TRBV7-6
TGTGCCAGCAGTGATCCAGTAATCTATGGCTACACCTTC	CASSDPVIYGYTF	13	-	-	TRBJ1-2	TRBV28
TGCGCCAGCGGGCCGTTAGGACTAGCGGGATCGGACGAGCAGTACTTC	CASGPLGLAGSDEQYF	16	TRBD2	-	TRBJ2-7	TRBV4-1
TGCAGTGCTAGAGCCCCCGCCGAGCAGTACTTC	CSARAPAEQYF	11	-	-	TRBJ2-7	TRBV20-1
TGTGCCAGCAGCTTGGTTAGCGGGAGAAAAGATACGCAGTATTTT	CASSLVSGRKDTQYF	15	TRBD2	-	TRBJ2-3	TRBV5-4
TGTGCCAGTAGCCGCGGATCCTCAGGCGCCTATGGCTACACCTTC	CASSRGSSGAYGYTF	15	-	few	TRBJ1-2	TRBV19
TGTGCCAGCAGCTTAGCCGGACCAGACCCTTTAGTTGGCTACACCTTC	CASSLAGPDPLVGYTF	16	-	many	TRBJ1-2	TRBV7-2
TGCAGCGTTTTGTTGCGGCGAGGGGAGCAGTACTTC	CSVLLRRGEQYF	12	-	-	TRBJ2-7	TRBV29-1
TGTGCCAGCAGCTTACTAACGGGACAATTAGCCAAAAACATTCAGTACTTC	CASSLLTGQLAKNIQYF	17	-	-	TRBJ2-4	TRBV7-2
TGTGCAAGTCGCTTAGTGGCGGTCGGGTACTTC	CASRLVAVGYF	11	-	few	TRBJ2-5	TRBV12-2
TGTGCCAGCATCCCCGGGGGGGGCTACGAGCAGTACTTC	CASIPGGGYEQYF	13	TRBD2	-	TRBJ2-7	TRBV2
TGTGCCACCAGCGGGGGAACGGAGGGGCACCGAACCCTCCACTTT	CATSGGTEGHRTLHF	15	-	few	TRBJ1-6	TRBV15
TGTGCCAGCAGTACCTTAGCGGGAGAGTATAATGAGCAGTTCTTC	CASSTLAGEYNEQFF	15	TRBD2	-	TRBJ2-1	TRBV27
TGTGCCAGCAGTTTGGCAGGGCCGTCCTCCTACGAGCAGTACTTC	CASSLAGPSSYEQYF	15	-	-	TRBJ2-7	TRBV27
TGTGCCAGCAGTTTACAGGGTACTGGAAACACCATATATTTT	CASSLQGTGNTIYF	14	-	-	TRBJ1-3	TRBV27
TGTGCCAGCAGCTTGGCCGGGGGAGAAGGTGACAATCAGCCCCAGCATTTT	CASSLAGGEGDNQPQHF	17	-	-	TRBJ1-5	TRBV5-6
TGTGCCAGCAGCAGTACTTCCAGGGGCGATGAGCAGTTCTTC	CASSSTSRGDEQFF	14	-	-	TRBJ2-1	TRBV7-3
TGTGCCAGCAGACCCCCGGGACTAGCGGGAGTAAATGAGCAGTTCTTC	CASRPPGLAGVNEQFF	16	TRBD2	-	TRBJ2-1	TRBV28
TGTGCCAGCAGTGGAGGGACTAGCGGTGTGGAGACCCAGTACTTC	CASSGGTSGVETQYF	15	TRBD2	few	TRBJ2-5	TRBV6-1
TGTGCCAGCAGTTACGGGTTCCGGACCACAGATACGCAGTATTTT	CASSYGFRTTDTQYF	15	-	-	TRBJ2-3	TRBV6-6
TGTGCCAGCAACTGGGCCGGGAATCAGCCCCAGCATTTT	CASNWAGNQPQHF	13	-	-	TRBJ1-5	TRBV6-1
TGTGCCACCAGCAGAGATCGGGCTAGCGGCTTTTACGAGCAGTACTTC	CATSRDRASGFYEQYF	16	TRBD2	-	TRBJ2-7	TRBV15